This T cell receptor beta chain came from a study of spatial heterogeneity in lung cancer. Study details: Alpha-chain sequences were detected in numbers that were consistently lower than beta-chain sequences. Each unique TCR and UMI combination was seen more than ten times on average in raw reads. Broader study findings: Estimated coverage of tumor T cells was around 7% for alpha and roughly 13% for beta chains. One measure, the expanded intratumoral alpha and beta TCR count, tracked tumor mutation counts.

J gave up 12 bases and V 4 bases, and 9 bases lay outside the gene matches. CDR3 length equals 14 residues. Germline assignment: CDR1 MDHEN and CDR2 SYDVKM. Time point indicated: sample taken at primary tumor resection. From tumor, nontumor lung or frozen PBMC, whole RNA was taken unsorted for sequencing. TCRdb redid the calling of the 5' RACE reads with MiXCR, one entry per CDR3 protein. The sample includes several thousand distinct CDR3 sequences, roughly 6% of them seen just once. There are many counts of this clonotype. Its antigen is not known. This clonotype was sampled from a male donor with early-stage non-small cell lung cancer. The source material was lung tumor tissue, sampled at surgery. The chain couples TRBV28 to TRBJ1-4, with 9 bases lining up with TRBD1. CDR3 nucleotide sequence: TGTGCCAGCAGTTCCCAGGGGACAGGGTTCGAACTGTTTTTT. This codes for CASSSQGTGFELFF.